The 12 T cell receptor beta chains below were found in one sample sequenced in a study of early stage breast cancer tumors. The repertoire was sequenced with immunoSEQ multiplex PCR; TCRdb's copy has only in-frame clones and lacks some. This table holds some 30,000 clones, 84% found once. The sequencing input was blood. These receptors were taken from a person aged 45 to 59 with breast cancer.

The chain joins TRBV5-4 to TRBJ2-2; D possibly corresponds to TRBD1 (6 bases). CDR1 SGHNT and CDR2 YYREEE come from the germline V gene (reference sequence). Trimming shortened V by 4 bases and J by 4 bases, and 17 bases separated the two germline ends. CDR3 length: 16 residues. The DNA for the CDR3 is TGTGCCAGCAGCCAGGGGCCGACCCCCCCCACCGGGGAGCTGTTTTTT. Encoded protein: CASSQGPTPPTGELFF.

This sequence joins TRBV2 and TRBJ2-7; TRBD2 matches at 7 bases. The junction had 16 bases not matched to a gene; V was cut back by 7 bases and J by 7 bases. Germline lookup yields CDR1 SNHLY and CDR2 FYNNEI. The CDR3 consists of 15 residues. The CDR3 bases are TGTGCCAGCAAAAAATCGTCGGGCGGGAGTGGAGAGCAGTACTTC. This gives the protein CASKKSSGGSGEQYF.

The J gene is TRBJ1-6, the V gene TRBV18, with unresolved D. Trimming cost V 4 bases and J 5 bases, with 12 bases left between them. CDR3 length: 15 residues. CDR1 is KGHSH and CDR2 is LQKENI in the germline V gene. This chain's CDR3 is CASSLSGGNNSPLHF. The CDR3 DNA reads TGTGCCAGCTCACTCTCCGGCGGCAATAATTCACCCCTCCACTTT.

The chain combines TRBV5-5 with TRBJ2-5; no clear D. Germline V gene data show CDR1 as SGHKS and CDR2 as YYEKEE (reference sequence). V dropped 2 bases and J dropped 2 bases, with 4 bases sitting between them. The CDR3 is made up of 12 amino acids. CDR3 sequence (DNA): TGTGCCAGCAGCTTACAGCAAGAGACCCAGTACTTC. Amino acid sequence: CASSLQQETQYF.

The chain links TRBV27 to TRBJ1-1, with D perhaps matching TRBD1 (5 bases). The ends were cut back, 4 bases at V and 4 bases at J, with 10 bases in the middle. CDR3 length: 13 residues. Germline CDR1 reads MNHEY; CDR2 reads SMNVEV (reference sequence). CDR3 loop: CASSSRVGTEAFF. The CDR3 coding sequence is TGTGCCAGCAGTTCCAGGGTAGGCACTGAAGCTTTCTTT.

The chain couples TRBV28 to TRBJ2-4; D is ambiguous. V dropped 8 bases and J dropped 1 base, with 15 bases sitting between them. The CDR3 is 15 residues long. Germline assignment: CDR1 MDHEN and CDR2 SYDVKM. CDR3 sequence (DNA): TGTGCCAGCGCCAAAAAAGGATTGGCCAAAAACATTCAGTACTTC. Amino acid sequence: CASAKKGLAKNIQYF.

The chain recombines TRBV2 with TRBJ1-2, with D unclear. V was clipped by 0 bases and J by 4 bases, with 9 bases between them. Germline CDR1 is SNHLY and CDR2 is FYNNEI. This CDR3 has 14 amino acids. The CDR3 DNA reads TGTGCCAGCAGTGAAGCGCAGAATCTCTATGGCTACACCTTC. The encoded protein is CASSEAQNLYGYTF.

The chain carries TRBV6-1 and TRBJ2-3, with D tentatively TRBD1 or TRBD2 (5 bases each). Germline CDR1 MNHNS, CDR2 SASEGT. V was cut by 2 bases and J by 3 bases, with 15 bases left in between. The CDR3 is 16 residues long. The CDR3 region is CASSESGGFSTDTQYF. CDR3 coding DNA: TGTGCCAGCAGTGAATCTGGGGGTTTCAGTACAGATACGCAGTATTTT.

This rearrangement joins TRBV7-3 to TRBJ2-1; maybe TRBD2 (6 bases). Germline-derived CDR1 and CDR2 are SGHTA and FQGTGA. V lost 5 bases and J 2 bases, leaving 13 bases between the germline ends. The CDR3 is made up of 15 amino acids. CDR3 sequence reads: CASSLANNPYNEQFF. The CDR3 DNA reads as TGTGCCAGCAGCCTAGCGAACAATCCCTACAATGAGCAGTTCTTC.

The chain employs TRBV5-1 and TRBJ2-7; D may match TRBD1 or TRBD2 (5 bases each). Germline loops: CDR1 SGHRS, CDR2 YFSETQ. The CDR3 runs 12 residues. V was trimmed by 4 bases and J by 6 bases, leaving 11 bases between them. CDR3 nucleotide sequence: TGCGCCAGCAGCGACAAGGGGAGCGAGCAGTACTTC. Translated: CASSDKGSEQYF.

This clone has only one observation. This chain links TRBV28 with TRBJ1-1, with a tentative D call TRBD1 (5 bases). The CDR3 consists of 15 residues. Germline V gene data show CDR1 as MDHEN and CDR2 as SYDVKM. Deletions cut 1 base from V and 4 bases from J, with 13 bases between. The CDR3 DNA is TGTGCCAGCAGTTTATCCAGGGCCGCGGGCACTGAAGCTTTCTTT. It yields the protein CASSLSRAAGTEAFF. The full variable domain, its missing parts supplied by reference TRBV28 and TRBJ1-1, is DVKVTQSSRYLVKRTGEKVFLECVQDMDHENMFWYRQDPGLGLRLIYFSYDVKMKEKGDIPEGYSVSREKKERFSLILESASTNQTSMYLCASSLSRAAGTEAFFGQGTRLTVV.

This clone came up a few times. The chain has TRBV7-9 and TRBJ1-4; 7 bases are shared with TRBD1. The V segment lost 5 bases and the J segment 3 bases; nucleotides outside the gene matches: 6. CDR1 and CDR2 (germline): SEHNR, FQNEAQ (reference sequence). The CDR3 covers 15 residues. The DNA of the CDR3 is TGTGCCAGCAGCCCTCGGGACAGTCCTAATGAAAAACTGTTTTTT. It translates to CASSPRDSPNEKLFF.